This passage covers 3 T cell receptor beta chains from one sample sequenced in a study of vaccination and CD4 T cells after COVID-19. Their antigen targets remain unknown. Treatment indicated: approximately 9-day PBMC culture with coronavirus spike peptide pools or control peptides (ViraFEST assay). With the Oncomine TCR Beta short-read assay, DNA from cultured CD4+ T cells was sequenced. TCRdb fed the PCR reads into MiXCR, producing one record per CDR3 protein. The table records roughly 12,000 distinct CDR3 sequences, approximately 82% of them present only once. Sequenced material: CD4+ T cells from blood, cultured in vitro. Receptors originate from a human donor who had recovered from COVID-19.

This chain connects TRBV7-2 to TRBJ2-1, with 7 bases that match TRBD2. The trim removed 2 bases at V and 0 bases at J, leaving 4 bases unmatched. CDR3 length: 16 amino acids. In germline, CDR1 is SGHTA, CDR2 FQGNSA. CDR3 DNA sequence: TGTGCCAGCAGCTTACTCCGGACTAGCTCCTACAATGAGCAGTTCTTC. As protein: CASSLLRTSSYNEQFF.

The chain carries TRBV7-2 and TRBJ1-2; 7 bases fit TRBD1. The CDR3 spans 14 residues. Germline V gene lookup returns CDR1 SGHTA and CDR2 FQGNSA. J was trimmed by 2 bases and V by 4 bases; bases with no gene match: 4. CDR3 in DNA: TGTGCCAGCAGCTGGGGACAGCCAAACTATGGCTACACCTTC. Residues: CASSWGQPNYGYTF.

This chain uses TRBV6-5 with TRBJ1-2, with a possible D match to TRBD1 (6 bases). Trimming stripped 4 bases from V and 4 bases from J, with 28 bases between. Germline V gene lookup returns CDR1 MNHEY and CDR2 SVGAGI. The CDR3 extends over 19 amino acids. Written as DNA, the CDR3 is TGTGCCAGCAGTTTTGACTCACAGGGAGGATCTATCTTCTTCTATGGCTACACCTTC. This sequence encodes CASSFDSQGGSIFFYGYTF.